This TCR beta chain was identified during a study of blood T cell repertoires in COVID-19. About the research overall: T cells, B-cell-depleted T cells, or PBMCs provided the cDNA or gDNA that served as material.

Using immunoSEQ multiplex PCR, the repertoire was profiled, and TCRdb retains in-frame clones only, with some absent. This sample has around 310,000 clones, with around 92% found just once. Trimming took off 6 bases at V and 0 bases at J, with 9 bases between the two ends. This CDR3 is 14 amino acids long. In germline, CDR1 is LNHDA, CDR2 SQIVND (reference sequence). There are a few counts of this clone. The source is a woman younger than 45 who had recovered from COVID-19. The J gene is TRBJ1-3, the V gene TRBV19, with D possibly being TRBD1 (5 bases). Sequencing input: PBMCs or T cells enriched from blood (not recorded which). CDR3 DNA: TGTGCCAGTAGCGACAGATACTCTGGAAACACCATATATTTT. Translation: CASSDRYSGNTIYF.